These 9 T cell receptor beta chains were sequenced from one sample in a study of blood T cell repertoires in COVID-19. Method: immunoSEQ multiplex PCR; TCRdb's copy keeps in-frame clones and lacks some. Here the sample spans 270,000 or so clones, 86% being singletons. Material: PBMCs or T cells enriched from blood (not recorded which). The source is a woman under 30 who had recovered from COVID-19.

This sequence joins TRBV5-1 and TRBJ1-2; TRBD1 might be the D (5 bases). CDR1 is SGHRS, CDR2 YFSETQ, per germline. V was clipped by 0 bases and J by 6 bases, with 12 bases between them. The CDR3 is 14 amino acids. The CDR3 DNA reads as TGCGCCAGCAGCTTGGCGGTAAGGGGTGATGGCTACACCTTC. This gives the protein CASSLAVRGDGYTF.

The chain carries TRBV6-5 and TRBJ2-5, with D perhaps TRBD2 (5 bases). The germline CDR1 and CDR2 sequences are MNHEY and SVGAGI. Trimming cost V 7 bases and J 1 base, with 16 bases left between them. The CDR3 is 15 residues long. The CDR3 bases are TGTGCCAGCATAGGACTTGAGGGCGTCCAAGAGACCCAGTACTTC. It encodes CASIGLEGVQETQYF.

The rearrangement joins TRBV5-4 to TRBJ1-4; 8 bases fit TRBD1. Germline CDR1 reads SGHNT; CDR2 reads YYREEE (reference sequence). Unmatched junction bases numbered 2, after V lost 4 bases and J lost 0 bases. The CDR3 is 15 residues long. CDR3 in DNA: TGTGCCAGCAGCCCGGACAGGGCAACTAATGAAAAACTGTTTTTT. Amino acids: CASSPDRATNEKLFF.

CDR3 loop: CASSLAAGELFF. In nucleotides, the CDR3 is TGTGCCAGCAGCTTGGCGGCCGGGGAGCTGTTTTTT. This rearrangement joins TRBV5-4 to TRBJ2-2, with unresolved D. This CDR3 region has 12 residues. The germline V gene has CDR1 SGHNT and CDR2 YYREEE (reference sequence). V was clipped by 0 bases and J by 6 bases, with 3 bases between them.

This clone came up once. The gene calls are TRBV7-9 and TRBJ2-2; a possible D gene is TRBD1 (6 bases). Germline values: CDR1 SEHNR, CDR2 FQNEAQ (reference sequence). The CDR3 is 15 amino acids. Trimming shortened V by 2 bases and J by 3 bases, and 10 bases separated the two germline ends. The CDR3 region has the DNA TGTGCCAGCAGCTTAAGACAGGTCGACACCGGGGAGCTGTTTTTT. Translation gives CASSLRQVDTGELFF.

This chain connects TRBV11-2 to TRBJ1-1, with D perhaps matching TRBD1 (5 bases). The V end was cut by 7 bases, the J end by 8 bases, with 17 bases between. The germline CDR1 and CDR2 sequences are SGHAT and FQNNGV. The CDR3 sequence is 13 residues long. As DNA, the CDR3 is TGTGCCAGCACCCAGGGTTCGAACAGGGAAGCTTTCTTT. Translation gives CASTQGSNREAFF.

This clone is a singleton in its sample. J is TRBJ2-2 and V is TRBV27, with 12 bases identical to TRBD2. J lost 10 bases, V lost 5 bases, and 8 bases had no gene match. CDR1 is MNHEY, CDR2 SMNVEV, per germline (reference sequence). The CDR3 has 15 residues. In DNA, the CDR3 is TGTGCCAGCAGTCAGACTAGCGGGAGCTATACGGAGCTGTTTTTT. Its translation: CASSQTSGSYTELFF.

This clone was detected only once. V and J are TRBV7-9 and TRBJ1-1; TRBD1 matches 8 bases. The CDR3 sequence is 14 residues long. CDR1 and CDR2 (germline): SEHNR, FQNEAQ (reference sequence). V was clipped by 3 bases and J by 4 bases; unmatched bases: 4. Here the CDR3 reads CASSFRTGGTEAFF. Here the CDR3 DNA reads TGTGCCAGCAGCTTTCGAACAGGGGGCACTGAAGCTTTCTTT.

CDR3: CATRVGGKDTGELFF. The CDR3 DNA is TGTGCCACCAGGGTGGGCGGGAAGGACACCGGGGAGCTGTTTTTT. The chain carries TRBV15 and TRBJ2-2; D might be TRBD2 (6 bases). This CDR3 spans 15 amino acids. The ends were cut back, 6 bases at V and 3 bases at J, with 14 bases in the middle. Germline V gene sequence: CDR1 LNHNV, CDR2 YYDKDF (reference sequence).